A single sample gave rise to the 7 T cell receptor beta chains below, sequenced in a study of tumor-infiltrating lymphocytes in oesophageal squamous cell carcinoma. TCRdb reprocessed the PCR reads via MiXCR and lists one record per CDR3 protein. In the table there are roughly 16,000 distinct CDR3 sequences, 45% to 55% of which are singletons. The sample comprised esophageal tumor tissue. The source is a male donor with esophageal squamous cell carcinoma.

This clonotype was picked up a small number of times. The CDR3 sequence is CASSLGRGRDRVNTEAFF. The CDR3 DNA reads TGTGCCAGCAGCTTAGGACGCGGGAGGGACAGGGTGAACACTGAAGCTTTCTTT. V and J are TRBV7-6 and TRBJ1-1; 9 nucleotides match TRBD1. This CDR3 has 18 amino acids. Germline V gene lookup returns CDR1 SGHVS and CDR2 FNYEAQ. With 1 base clipped from V and 0 bases from J, the junction kept 9 bases outside the gene matches.

CDR3 amino acids: CASRRNDRRNTEAFF. In DNA form, the CDR3 reads TGTGCCAGCAGGAGGAATGACAGGAGGAACACTGAAGCTTTCTTT. The chain couples TRBV6-1 to TRBJ2-4, with a weak D call TRBD1 (6 bases). The J call may be wrong; the DNA end is better matched by TRBJ1-1. The CDR3 runs to 15 residues. Germline V gives CDR1 MNHNS, CDR2 SASEGT.

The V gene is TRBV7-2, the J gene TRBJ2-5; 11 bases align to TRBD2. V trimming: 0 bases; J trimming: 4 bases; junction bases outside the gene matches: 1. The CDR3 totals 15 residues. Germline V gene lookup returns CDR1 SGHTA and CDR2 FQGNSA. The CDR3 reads CASSLATSGGETQYF. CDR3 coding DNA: TGTGCCAGCAGCTTAGCAACTAGCGGGGGAGAGACCCAGTACTTC.

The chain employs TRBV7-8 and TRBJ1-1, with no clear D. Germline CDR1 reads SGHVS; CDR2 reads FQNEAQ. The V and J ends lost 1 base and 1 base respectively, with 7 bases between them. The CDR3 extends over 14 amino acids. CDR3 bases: TGTGCCAGCAGCTTAGTCCGGGGGAACACTGAAGCTTTCTTT. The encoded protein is CASSLVRGNTEAFF.

CDR3 in amino acids: CASSDDREHGYTF. Here the CDR3 DNA reads TGTGCCAGCAGCGATGACAGGGAACATGGCTACACCTTC. The V and J genes are TRBV7-2 and TRBJ1-2; TRBD1 matches 7 bases. This CDR3 has 13 amino acids. Germline CDR1 reads SGHTA; CDR2 reads FQGNSA. The V and J ends lost 5 bases and 6 bases, in that order; junction bases with no gene match: 6.

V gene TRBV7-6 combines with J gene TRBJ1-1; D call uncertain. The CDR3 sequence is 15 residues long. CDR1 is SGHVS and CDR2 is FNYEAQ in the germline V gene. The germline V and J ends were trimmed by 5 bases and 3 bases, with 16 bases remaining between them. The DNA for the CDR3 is TGTGCCAGCAGCAAAGAGCGCCTCGGGTACACTGAAGCTTTCTTT. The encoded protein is CASSKERLGYTEAFF.

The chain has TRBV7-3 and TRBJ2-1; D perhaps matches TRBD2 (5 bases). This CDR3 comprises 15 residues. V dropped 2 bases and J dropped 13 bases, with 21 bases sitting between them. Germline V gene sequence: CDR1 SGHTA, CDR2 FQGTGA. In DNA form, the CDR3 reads TGTGCCAGCAGCTTAGCGGGCCTTCTTGGAGAGACCCAGTTCTTC. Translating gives CASSLAGLLGETQFF.